This is a list of T cell receptor beta chains from one sample in a study of T-cell reconstitution after alpha-beta-depleted transplantation in children. TCRdb re-called the PCR reads through MiXCR, storing one row per CDR3 protein. The profile covers roughly 490,000 distinct CDR3 sequences, with around 10% appearing a single time and 14% taken by the ten largest. This material consisted of PBMCs, mostly from graft donor cells, taken 180 days after TCRalphabeta/CD19-depleted stem cell transplant. The receptors shown here come from a female patient younger than 10 who had a stem cell transplant for aplastic anemia, so the T cells may come from the graft donor. Both conserved end residues are part of each CDR3. The D gene is left open where the match is weak. Part of the rows lack a size; the others show once, few, many or a class for expanded clones.

D | J | size | V | DNA | CDR3
- | TRBJ2-3 | many | TRBV10-3 | TGTGCCATCGGGGGGAGCACAGATACGCAGTATTTT | CAIGGSTDTQYF
TRBD2 | TRBJ2-1 | few | TRBV9 | TGTGCCAGCAGCGTCGGACTAGCGGGATCCTACAATGAGCAGTTCTTC | CASSVGLAGSYNEQFF
TRBD2 | TRBJ2-6 | - | TRBV11-2 | TGTGCCAGCAGCTTGTCACTAGCGGGAGGGCTCGGGGCCAACGTCCTGACTTTC | CASSLSLAGGLGANVLTF
- | TRBJ2-3 | few | TRBV20-1 | TGCAGTGCTAGGAACAGCGGAGCCCTCGGGCCCTCTGATACGCAGTATTTT | CSARNSGALGPSDTQYF
- | TRBJ1-2 | - | TRBV20-1 | TGCAGTGCTAGAGATCATGGACAGTCTAGCGGCTACACCTTC | CSARDHGQSSGYTF
- | TRBJ2-7 | - | TRBV5-8 | TGTGCCAGCAGCTTGGTACTAGCTTCCCCAACCTACGAGCAGTACTTC | CASSLVLASPTYEQYF
- | TRBJ2-1 | - | TRBV7-2 | TGTGCCAGCAGCGAACGGTGGCAGGAAGATGAGCAGTTCTTC | CASSERWQEDEQFF
- | TRBJ1-1 | - | TRBV29-1 | TGCAGCGTTCCGTGGTCGAACACTGAAGCTTTCTTT | CSVPWSNTEAFF
- | TRBJ2-5 | few | TRBV20-1 | TGCAGTGTACCCGGGACTGCCCAAGAGACCCAGTACTTC | CSVPGTAQETQYF
- | TRBJ2-7 | many | TRBV5-1 | TGCGCCAGCAGCGCGGACAGCTACGAGCAGTACTTC | CASSADSYEQYF
- | TRBJ2-1 | many | TRBV5-1 | TGCGCCAGCAGCTTGGAGGCCGTCAATGAGCAGTTCTTC | CASSLEAVNEQFF
- | TRBJ2-5 | - | TRBV12-3/TRBV12-4 | TGTGCCAGCAGTGCCTCCAGGGTGTTGGAGACCCAGTACTTC | CASSASRVLETQYF
- | TRBJ1-1 | - | TRBV28 | TGTGCCAGCAGTTCTCCCCCGGGGGTAGAGGACACTGAAGCTTTCTTT | CASSSPPGVEDTEAFF
TRBD1 | TRBJ1-2 | - | TRBV20-1 | TGCAGTGCTCGTGACAGGGGGAAGGGGTACTATGGCTACACCTTC | CSARDRGKGYYGYTF
TRBD1 | TRBJ2-1 | few | TRBV20-1 | TGCAGTGCTCGACAGGGGTTAGGTGAGCAGTTCTTC | CSARQGLGEQFF
- | TRBJ2-1 | many | TRBV12-3/TRBV12-4 | TGTGCCAGCTCGGGGAGTAGCTCCTACAATGAGCAGTTCTTC | CASSGSSSYNEQFF
- | TRBJ2-3 | few | TRBV20-1 | TGCAGTGCTAGGGCCGGAGGGCGGGGAGATACGCAGTATTTT | CSARAGGRGDTQYF
- | TRBJ1-1 | few | TRBV9 | TGTGCCAGCAGCGTAGAGCCCAGGAACACTGAAGCTTTCTTT | CASSVEPRNTEAFF
TRBD2 | TRBJ2-1 | many | TRBV3-1 | TGTGCCAGCAGCCAAGGGGGGGGCTCCTACAATGAGCAGTTCTTC | CASSQGGGSYNEQFF
TRBD2 | TRBJ2-5 | few | TRBV20-1 | TGCAGTGCCATACTAGCGGGAGAGACCCAGTACTTC | CSAILAGETQYF
TRBD2 | TRBJ2-1 | few | TRBV20-1 | TGCAGTGCTAGAGCGGGCGGGAGTTGGCATGAGCAGTTCTTC | CSARAGGSWHEQFF
- | TRBJ2-2 | - | TRBV2 | TGTGCCAGCAGTGAAGTGGGGCGACCCGGGGAGCTGTTTTTT | CASSEVGRPGELFF
- | TRBJ2-3 | few | TRBV7-2 | TGTGCCAGCAGCTTAAACAGGGTCCCTAGCACAGATACGCAGTATTTT | CASSLNRVPSTDTQYF